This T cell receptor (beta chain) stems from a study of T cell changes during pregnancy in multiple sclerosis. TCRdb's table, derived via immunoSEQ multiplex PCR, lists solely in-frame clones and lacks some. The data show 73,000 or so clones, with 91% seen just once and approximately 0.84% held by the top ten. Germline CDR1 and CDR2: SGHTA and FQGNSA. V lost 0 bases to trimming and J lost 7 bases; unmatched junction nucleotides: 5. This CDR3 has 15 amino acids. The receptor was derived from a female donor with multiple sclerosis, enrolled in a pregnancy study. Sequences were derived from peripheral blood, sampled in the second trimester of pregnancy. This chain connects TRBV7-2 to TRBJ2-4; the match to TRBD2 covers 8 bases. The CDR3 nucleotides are TGTGCCAGCAGCTTAGCTAGTAGCGGGGTTAACATTCAGTACTTC. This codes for CASSLASSGVNIQYF.